Below, one T cell receptor (beta chain) is given with its context. The sample originates from a study of cytomegalovirus exposure and HLA in healthy donors. CDR3 length equals 15 residues. Looked up from germline, CDR1 is SGHRS and CDR2 is YFSETQ. Trimming took off 1 base at V and 3 bases at J, with 13 bases between the two ends. The donors (healthy individuals) were bone marrow donors. The PCR was carried out with 60 Vbeta primers and 13 Jbeta primers. Clones were read by immunoSEQ multiplex PCR, and TCRdb kept only the in-frame ones, dropping some. The sample includes 170,000 or so clones, over 75% of them seen just once.

The sequenced sample consisted of PBMCs. The chain recombines TRBV5-1 with TRBJ2-5; no definite D call. This TCR was sampled from a woman aged 45-65 years in good health and CMV-seronegative. The CDR3 loop reads CASSLNRRVEETQYF. The CDR3 nucleotides are TGCGCCAGCAGCTTGAATCGTCGGGTGGAAGAGACCCAGTACTTC. The variable domain in full, with the rest retrieved from reference TRBV5-1 and TRBJ2-5, is KAGVTQTPRYLIKTRGQQVTLSCSPISGHRSVSWYQQTPGQGLQFLFEYFSETQRNKGNFPGRFSGRQFSNSRSEMNVSTLELGDSALYLCASSLNRRVEETQYFGPGTRLLVL.